What follows are 26 T cell receptor beta chains derived from one specimen sequenced in a study of blood T cell repertoires in COVID-19. Profiled with immunoSEQ multiplex PCR; TCRdb holds only in-frame clones, not every one. The table includes hundreds of thousands of clones, roughly 89% detected once. The sequencing input was PBMCs or T cells enriched from blood (not recorded which). The receptor set was obtained from a man between 25 and 39 years old who had been exposed to COVID-19.

The chain couples TRBV5-6 to TRBJ2-7; perhaps TRBD2 as D (7 bases). The ends were cut back, 0 bases at V and 1 base at J, with 14 bases in the middle. The CDR3 has 16 amino acids. Germline CDR1 SGHDT, CDR2 YYEEEE. The CDR3 sequence is CASSLAGRGPSYEQYF. The DNA for the CDR3 is TGTGCCAGCAGCTTGGCCGGGCGGGGGCCTTCCTACGAGCAGTACTTC.

V usage is TRBV7-9 and J usage is TRBJ2-3, with 8 nucleotides matching TRBD1. The CDR3 loop spans 14 amino acids. Germline V gene lookup returns CDR1 SEHNR and CDR2 FQNEAQ (reference sequence). The trim removed 5 bases at V and 4 bases at J, leaving 5 bases unmatched. CDR3 DNA: TGTGCCAGCAGCACGGACAGGGATGCAGATACGCAGTATTTT. It encodes CASSTDRDADTQYF.

The chain employs TRBV4-1 and TRBJ2-5, with 9 bases identical to TRBD1. This CDR3 comprises 16 residues. The junction had 7 bases not matched to a gene; V was cut back by 1 base and J by 4 bases. From germline, CDR1 is MGHRA and CDR2 YSYEKL. CDR3 bases: TGCGCCAGCAGCCAAGGAACCAACAGGGGGCTAGAGACCCAGTACTTC. This encodes CASSQGTNRGLETQYF.

The gene calls are TRBV15 and TRBJ1-5; 10 bases line up with TRBD1. The germline V gene encodes CDR1 LNHNV and CDR2 YYDKDF (reference sequence). Trimming cost V 5 bases and J 2 bases; bases outside gene matches: 9. The CDR3 covers 17 residues. CDR3: CATSAGQGKGGNQPQHF. The CDR3 DNA follows: TGTGCCACCAGCGCGGGACAGGGGAAAGGGGGCAATCAGCCCCAGCATTTT.

The chain combines TRBV21-1 with TRBJ2-7; TRBD1 is the table's D call, not checked against the DNA. TRBV21-1 is reported as a pseudogene. The CDR3 runs to 16 residues. The CDR3 region has the DNA TGTGCCAGCAAGTGGGGAGGGGACAGGGGCTCCTACGAGCAGTACTTC. It is translated as CASKWGGDRGSYEQYF.

The rearrangement links TRBV10-1 to TRBJ2-7, with 7 bases that match TRBD1. V lost 5 bases, J lost 5 bases, and 3 bases stayed unmatched. Germline loops: CDR1 WNHNN, CDR2 SYGVQD (reference sequence). The CDR3 extends over 12 amino acids. The CDR3, as DNA: TGCGCCAGCAGTCAAGGGGGCAACGAGCAGTACTTC. This translates into CASSQGGNEQYF.

The chain couples TRBV5-1 to TRBJ1-6, with unresolved D. This CDR3 has 13 amino acids. The germline gives CDR1 SGHRS, CDR2 YFSETQ. V was shortened by 2 bases and J by 8 bases, with 8 bases between the two germline ends. The CDR3 sequence: CASSFGEDSPLHF. The CDR3 DNA reads TGCGCCAGCAGCTTTGGGGAGGATTCACCCCTCCACTTT.

The genes are TRBV2 and TRBJ2-1, with 11 positions matching TRBD2. After removal of 6 bases from V and 4 bases from J, the junction contained 8 bases not matched to a gene. The length of the CDR3 is 16 residues. CDR1 is SNHLY, CDR2 FYNNEI, per germline. The CDR3, as DNA: TGTGCCAGCAGACCCCTAGCGGGGGGATCTTACAATGAGCAGTTCTTC. Its translation is CASRPLAGGSYNEQFF.

This rearrangement joins TRBV6-4 to TRBJ2-3; TRBD1 matches 9 bases. The CDR3 spans 14 residues. V shed 4 bases, J shed 1 base, and the junction held 0 bases outside the gene matches. CDR1 is MRHNA and CDR2 is SNTAGT in the germline V gene. The CDR3 sequence is CASSGTGGTDTQYF. In DNA, the CDR3 is TGTGCCAGCAGTGGGACAGGGGGCACAGATACGCAGTATTTT.

This chain uses TRBV7-6 with TRBJ2-5, with a weak D call TRBD2 (6 bases). Germline values: CDR1 SGHVS, CDR2 FNYEAQ. The CDR3 consists of 16 residues. V was trimmed by 5 bases and J by 0 bases, leaving 16 bases between them. Here the CDR3 DNA reads TGTGCCAGCAGCCTCCCTCGCGGGGCGTACCAAGAGACCCAGTACTTC. This gives the protein CASSLPRGAYQETQYF.

The chain joins TRBV5-4 to TRBJ1-5; D gene unclear. V lost 4 bases and J 3 bases, leaving 11 bases between the germline ends. Looked up from germline, CDR1 is SGHNT and CDR2 is YYREEE (reference sequence). This CDR3 spans 14 amino acids. In DNA form, the CDR3 reads TGTGCCAGCAGCAGACAAGGCAACAATCAGCCCCAGCATTTT. Amino acid sequence: CASSRQGNNQPQHF.

This clone showed up just once. The CDR3 loop reads CASSSGKTYSGANVLTF. The CDR3 DNA sequence: TGTGCCAGCAGTTCCGGGAAGACCTACTCTGGGGCCAACGTCCTGACTTTC. The V gene is TRBV27, the J gene TRBJ2-6; maybe TRBD2 (5 bases). The CDR3 covers 17 residues. V lost 4 bases, J lost 0 bases, and 13 bases lay in between. Germline CDR1 is MNHEY and CDR2 is SMNVEV (reference sequence).

This clone showed up just a few times. This chain's CDR3 is CATSDRDRDYNEQFF. Written as DNA, the CDR3 is TGTGCCACCAGCGACCGGGACAGGGACTACAATGAGCAGTTCTTC. The chain employs TRBV15 and TRBJ2-1; 9 nucleotides agree with TRBD1. Germline V CDR1 and CDR2: LNHNV, YYDKDF (reference sequence). With 5 bases clipped from V and 3 bases from J, the junction kept 5 bases outside the gene matches. This CDR3 spans 15 amino acids.

The rearrangement links TRBV7-9 to TRBJ2-7; tentative D call: TRBD1 (6 bases). Germline V gene sequence: CDR1 SEHNR, CDR2 FQNEAQ (reference sequence). The CDR3 totals 14 residues. The V and J ends lost 5 bases and 3 bases respectively, with 14 bases between them. CDR3 loop: CASSPVGQSYEQYF. CDR3 DNA: TGTGCCAGCAGCCCAGTCGGACAGAGCTACGAGCAGTACTTC.

This sequence joins TRBV6-5 and TRBJ2-2; D gene unclear. The V end lost 5 bases, the J end lost 6 bases, and 13 bases lay between the germline ends. This CDR3 is 14 amino acids long. Germline lookup yields CDR1 MNHEY and CDR2 SVGAGI. CDR3 nucleotide sequence: TGTGCCAGCAGTCAACTGAGTATGGCCGGGGAGCTGTTTTTT. Its translation: CASSQLSMAGELFF.

This chain uses TRBV5-1 with TRBJ1-2; tentatively, D is TRBD1 (6 bases). The CDR3 covers 14 residues. Germline V lookup: CDR1 SGHRS, CDR2 YFSETQ. The V and J ends lost 0 bases and 7 bases respectively, with 13 bases between them. CDR3 coding DNA: TGCGCCAGCAGCTTGGGGGACCGGGACACTGGCTACACCTTC. This sequence encodes CASSLGDRDTGYTF.

CDR3 DNA: TGTGCCAGCAATAGCGGGGGGAAATACGAGCAGTACTTC. It specifies CASNSGGKYEQYF. The chain links TRBV6-5 to TRBJ2-7; TRBD2 matches at 10 bases. The ends lost 7 bases at V and 4 bases at J; junction bases unmatched: 4. Germline-derived CDR1 and CDR2 are MNHEY and SVGAGI. The CDR3 runs to 13 residues.

V is TRBV19 and J is TRBJ2-1; D is perhaps TRBD2 (6 bases). V was pared by 0 bases and J by 9 bases, with 9 bases between. The CDR3 spans 13 residues. Germline-derived CDR1 and CDR2 are LNHDA and SQIVND (reference sequence). The DNA of the CDR3 is TGTGCCAGTAGTATAGATCGGGGGTTTGAGCAGTTCTTC. As protein: CASSIDRGFEQFF. Variable domain in full (rest from reference TRBV19 and TRBJ2-1): DGGITQSPKYLFRKEGQNVTLSCEQNLNHDAMYWYRQDPGQGLRLIYYSQIVNDFQKGDIAEGYSVSREKKESFPLTVTSAQKNPTAFYLCASSIDRGFEQFFGPGTRLTVL.

This clone was counted once. The chain couples TRBV3-1 (or the pseudogene TRBV3-2) to TRBJ2-1; D is ambiguous. The V end lost 2 bases, the J end lost 4 bases, and 9 bases lay between the germline ends. This CDR3 comprises 14 residues. Germline CDR1 reads LGHDT; CDR2 reads YNNKEL (reference sequence). In DNA, the CDR3 is TGTGCCAGCAGCCAACTATCTTTTTACAATGAGCAGTTCTTC. This sequence encodes CASSQLSFYNEQFF.

V and J are TRBV6-5 and TRBJ2-5; D unresolved. V was pared by 0 bases and J by 5 bases, with 4 bases between. Germline-derived CDR1 and CDR2 are MNHEY and SVGAGI. The CDR3 consists of 12 residues. CDR3 sequence reads: CASSYSAETQYF. The CDR3 DNA reads as TGTGCCAGCAGTTACTCCGCGGAGACCCAGTACTTC.

This clone has just one count. CDR3 DNA: TGTGCCAGCAGCCAGATGGGGGCGGGTGAGTCGGGAGCTTTCTTT. Protein product: CASSQMGAGESGAFF. This chain uses TRBV4-2 with TRBJ1-1; the D gene is possibly TRBD1 (6 bases). In germline, CDR1 is LGHNA, CDR2 YNFKEQ. The CDR3 spans 15 residues. Trimming took off 3 bases at V and 10 bases at J, with 21 bases between the two ends.

This clone was recorded only once. The V gene is TRBV18, the J gene TRBJ1-2, with D perhaps matching TRBD1 (5 bases). This CDR3 region has 16 residues. V dropped 6 bases and J dropped 4 bases, with 21 bases sitting between them. Germline-derived CDR1 and CDR2 are KGHSH and LQKENI. CDR3 sequence (DNA): TGTGCCAGCTCCATTCGTGGGGCCGATACCTTCTATGGCTACACCTTC. It is translated as CASSIRGADTFYGYTF.

In this sample, this clone turned up once. The V call is TRBV21-1, the J call TRBJ2-7; TRBD1, as called in the table, went unchecked against the DNA. TRBV21-1 is tagged as a pseudogene. The CDR3 is made up of 14 amino acids. DNA for the CDR3: TGTGCCAGCAGCCCGAGACAGGAGTCGGACGAGCAGTACTTC. It codes for CASSPRQESDEQYF.

The chain joins TRBV4-3 to TRBJ1-6; TRBD1 aligns across 7 bases. The CDR3 covers 16 residues. Germline V gene data show CDR1 as LGHNA and CDR2 as YSLEER. The J segment lost 7 bases and the V segment lost 3 bases, leaving 9 bases of the junction unmatched. CDR3 region: CASSQAIGGGNSPLHF. The CDR3 coding sequence is TGCGCCAGCAGCCAGGCCATAGGGGGCGGCAATTCACCCCTCCACTTT.

The chain combines TRBV27 with TRBJ2-1; D may be TRBD2 (5 bases). V dropped 2 bases and J dropped 3 bases, with 8 bases sitting between them. This CDR3 has 14 residues. The germline V gene has CDR1 MNHEY and CDR2 SMNVEV (reference sequence). In nucleotides, the CDR3 is TGTGCCAGCAGTTTAAGCGGCGACTACAATGAGCAGTTCTTC. Amino acids: CASSLSGDYNEQFF.

This clone came up once. The rearrangement uses TRBV3-1 (or the pseudogene TRBV3-2) and TRBJ2-3, with no clear D. The CDR3 totals 16 residues. The germline V gene has CDR1 LGHDT and CDR2 YNNKEL (reference sequence). V lost 4 bases and J 5 bases, leaving 19 bases between the germline ends. The CDR3 spells CASSLGEYLNRDTQYF. The CDR3 DNA reads as TGTGCCAGCAGCCTTGGTGAATACCTTAATAGAGATACGCAGTATTTT.